This TCR beta chain originates from a study of blood T cell repertoires in COVID-19. The wider study: The United States, Italy and Spain provided the acute and convalescent COVID-19 samples. PBMCs, B-cell-depleted T cells, or T cells were the source of the cDNA or gDNA that made up the material.

Trimming removed 1 base at V and 4 bases at J, with 9 bases between. This CDR3 region has 14 residues. Germline V gene data show CDR1 as SGHRS and CDR2 as YFSETQ. Original processing notes: Estimates of nucleated cell counts were drawn from the amplification of reference gene primers. The table came from immunoSEQ multiplex PCR; TCRdb's copy has only in-frame clones and leaves some out. V, J and clone size derive from that table, while D and trimming were established from the DNA sequence. This table holds about 39,000 clones, around four fifths found once. This sequence joins TRBV5-1 and TRBJ1-5; D is unclear. The sample taken for sequencing was peripheral blood. The receptor comes from a man aged 50-59 years with active or convalescent COVID-19. This CDR3 is CASSLTGLNQPQHF. CDR3 DNA sequence: TGCGCCAGCAGCTTGACGGGGTTAAATCAGCCCCAGCATTTT.